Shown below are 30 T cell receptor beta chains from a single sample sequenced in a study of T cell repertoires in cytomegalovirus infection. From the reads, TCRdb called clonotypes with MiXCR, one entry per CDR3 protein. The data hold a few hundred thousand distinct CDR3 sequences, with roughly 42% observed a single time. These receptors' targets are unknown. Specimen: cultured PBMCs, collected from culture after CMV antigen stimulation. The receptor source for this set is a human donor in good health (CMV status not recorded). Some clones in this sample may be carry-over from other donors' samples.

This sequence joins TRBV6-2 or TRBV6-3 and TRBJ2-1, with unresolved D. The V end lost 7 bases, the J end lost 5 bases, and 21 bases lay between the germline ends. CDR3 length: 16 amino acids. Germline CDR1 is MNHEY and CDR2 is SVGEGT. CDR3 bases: TGTGCCAGCACCCCATTGGGCAGTCCTGGTAACAATGAGCAGTTCTTC. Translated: CASTPLGSPGNNEQFF.

In DNA form, the CDR3 reads TGTGCCAGCAGCTTAGAGGCACAGGGTGAGCAGTACTTC. Translating gives CASSLEAQGEQYF. V is TRBV7-3 and J is TRBJ2-7; D is perhaps TRBD1 (6 bases). CDR1 and CDR2 (germline): SGHTA, FQGTGA. CDR3 length equals 13 residues. Between the trimmed V and J ends, which lost 2 bases and 7 bases, there was a span of 12 bases.

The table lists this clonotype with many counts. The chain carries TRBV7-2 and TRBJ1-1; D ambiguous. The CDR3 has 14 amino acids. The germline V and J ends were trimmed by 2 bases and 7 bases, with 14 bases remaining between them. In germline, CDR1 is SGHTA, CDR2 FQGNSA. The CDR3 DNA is TGTGCCAGCAGCTTATTTGAAAGCTTAAATGAAGCTTTCTTT. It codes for CASSLFESLNEAFF.

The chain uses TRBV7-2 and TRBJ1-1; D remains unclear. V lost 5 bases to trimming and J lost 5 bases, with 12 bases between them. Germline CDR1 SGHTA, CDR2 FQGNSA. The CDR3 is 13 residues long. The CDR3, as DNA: TGTGCCAGCAGCACCCAGGATAAAACTGAAGCTTTCTTT. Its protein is CASSTQDKTEAFF.

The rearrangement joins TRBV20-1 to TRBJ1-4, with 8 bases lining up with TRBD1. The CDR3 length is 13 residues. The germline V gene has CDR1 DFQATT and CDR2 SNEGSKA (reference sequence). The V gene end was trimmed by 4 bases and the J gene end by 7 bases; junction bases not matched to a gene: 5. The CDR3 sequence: CSAIKQGGEKLFF. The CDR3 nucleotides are TGCAGTGCTATTAAACAGGGGGGTGAAAAACTGTTTTTT.

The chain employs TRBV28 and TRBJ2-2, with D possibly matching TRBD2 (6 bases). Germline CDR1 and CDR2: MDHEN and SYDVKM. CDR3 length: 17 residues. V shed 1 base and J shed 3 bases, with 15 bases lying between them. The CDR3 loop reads CASSLSMGRDYTGELFF. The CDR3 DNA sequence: TGTGCCAGCAGTTTATCAATGGGTCGGGACTACACCGGGGAGCTGTTTTTT.

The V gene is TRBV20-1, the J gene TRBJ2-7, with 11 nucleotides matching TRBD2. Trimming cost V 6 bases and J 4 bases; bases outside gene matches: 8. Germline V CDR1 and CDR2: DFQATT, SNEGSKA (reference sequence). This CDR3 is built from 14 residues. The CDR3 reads CSAVTSGSRYEQYF. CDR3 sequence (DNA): TGCAGTGCCGTAACTAGCGGGAGTAGGTACGAGCAGTACTTC.

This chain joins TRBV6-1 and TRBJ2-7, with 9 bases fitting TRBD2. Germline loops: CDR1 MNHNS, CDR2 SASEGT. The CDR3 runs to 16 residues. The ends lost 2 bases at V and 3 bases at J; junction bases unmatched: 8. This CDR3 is CASSEMGLAGSYEQYF. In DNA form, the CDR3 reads TGTGCCAGCAGTGAAATGGGGCTAGCGGGGAGCTACGAGCAGTACTTC.

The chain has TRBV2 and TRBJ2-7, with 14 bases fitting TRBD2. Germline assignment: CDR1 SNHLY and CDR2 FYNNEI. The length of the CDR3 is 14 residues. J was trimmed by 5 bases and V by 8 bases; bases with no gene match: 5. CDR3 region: CASRTSGGRHEQYF. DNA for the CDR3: TGTGCCAGCCGGACTAGCGGGGGGCGTCACGAGCAGTACTTC.

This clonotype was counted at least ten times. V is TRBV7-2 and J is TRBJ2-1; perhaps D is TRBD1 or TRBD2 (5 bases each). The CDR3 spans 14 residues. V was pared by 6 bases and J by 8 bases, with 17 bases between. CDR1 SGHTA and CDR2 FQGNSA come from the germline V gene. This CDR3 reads CASSSGTRSDEQFF. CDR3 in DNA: TGTGCCAGCAGTTCCGGGACCCGTTCGGATGAGCAGTTCTTC.

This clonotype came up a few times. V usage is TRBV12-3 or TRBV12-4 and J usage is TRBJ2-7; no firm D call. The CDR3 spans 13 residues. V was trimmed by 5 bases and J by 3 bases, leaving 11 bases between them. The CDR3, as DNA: TGTGCCAGCAGTCCCCAGGTTTTCTACGAGCAGTACTTC. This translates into CASSPQVFYEQYF.

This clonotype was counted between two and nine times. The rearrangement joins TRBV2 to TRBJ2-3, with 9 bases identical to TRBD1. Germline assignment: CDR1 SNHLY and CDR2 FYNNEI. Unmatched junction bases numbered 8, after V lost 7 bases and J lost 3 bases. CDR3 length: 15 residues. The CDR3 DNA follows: TGTGCCAGCAAGATCGAGACAGGGGGGACAGATACGCAGTATTTT. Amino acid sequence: CASKIETGGTDTQYF.

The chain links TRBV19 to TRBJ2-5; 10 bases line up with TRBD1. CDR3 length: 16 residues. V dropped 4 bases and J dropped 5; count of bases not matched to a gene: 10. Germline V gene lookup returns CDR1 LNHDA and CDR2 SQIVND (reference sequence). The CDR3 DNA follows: TGTGCCAGTAGTACCACAAGACAGGGGGCGGGGGAGACCCAGTACTTC. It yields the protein CASSTTRQGAGETQYF.

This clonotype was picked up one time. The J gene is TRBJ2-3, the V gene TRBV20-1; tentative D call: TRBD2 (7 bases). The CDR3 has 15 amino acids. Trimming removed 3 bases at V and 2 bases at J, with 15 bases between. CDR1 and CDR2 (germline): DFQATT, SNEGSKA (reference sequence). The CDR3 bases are TGCAGTGCTAGGCGAGGGGGGGTCCTCACAGATACGCAGTATTTT. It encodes CSARRGGVLTDTQYF.

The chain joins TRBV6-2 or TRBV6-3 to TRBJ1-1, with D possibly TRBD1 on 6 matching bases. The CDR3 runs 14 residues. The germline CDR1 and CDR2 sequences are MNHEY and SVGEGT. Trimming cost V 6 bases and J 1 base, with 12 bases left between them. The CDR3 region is CASSVTGQNTEAFF. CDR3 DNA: TGTGCCAGCAGCGTTACGGGACAGAACACTGAAGCTTTCTTT.

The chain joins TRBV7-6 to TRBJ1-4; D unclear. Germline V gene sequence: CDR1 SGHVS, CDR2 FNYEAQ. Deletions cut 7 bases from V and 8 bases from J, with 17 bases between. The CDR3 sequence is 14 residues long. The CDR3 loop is CASTRGVIGEKLFF. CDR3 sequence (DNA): TGTGCCAGCACCCGCGGTGTTATCGGGGAAAAACTGTTTTTT.

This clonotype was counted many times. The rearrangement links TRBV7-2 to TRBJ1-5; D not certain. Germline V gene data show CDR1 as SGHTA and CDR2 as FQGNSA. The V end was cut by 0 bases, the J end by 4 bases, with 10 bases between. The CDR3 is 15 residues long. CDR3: CASSLAIFENQPQHF. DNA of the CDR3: TGTGCCAGCAGCTTAGCCATATTCGAAAATCAGCCCCAGCATTTT.

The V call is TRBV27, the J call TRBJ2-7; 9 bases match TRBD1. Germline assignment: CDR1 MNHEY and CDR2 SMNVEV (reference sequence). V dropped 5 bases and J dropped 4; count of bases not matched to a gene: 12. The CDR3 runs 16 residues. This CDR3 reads CASSPGTGYNAYEQYF. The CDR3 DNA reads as TGTGCCAGCAGTCCGGGGACAGGGTATAACGCGTACGAGCAGTACTTC.

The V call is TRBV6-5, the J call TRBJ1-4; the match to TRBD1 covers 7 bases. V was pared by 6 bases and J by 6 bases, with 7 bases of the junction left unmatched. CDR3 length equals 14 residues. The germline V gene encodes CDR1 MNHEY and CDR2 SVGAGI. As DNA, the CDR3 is TGTGCCAGCAGCCCCGGGACAGCTGATGAAAAACTGTTTTTT. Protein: CASSPGTADEKLFF.

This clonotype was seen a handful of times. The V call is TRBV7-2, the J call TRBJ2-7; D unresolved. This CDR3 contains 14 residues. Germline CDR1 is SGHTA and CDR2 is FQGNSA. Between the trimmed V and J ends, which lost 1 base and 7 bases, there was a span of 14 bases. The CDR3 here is CASSLVDLLGEQYF. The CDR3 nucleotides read TGTGCCAGCAGCTTAGTAGATTTACTCGGAGAGCAGTACTTC.

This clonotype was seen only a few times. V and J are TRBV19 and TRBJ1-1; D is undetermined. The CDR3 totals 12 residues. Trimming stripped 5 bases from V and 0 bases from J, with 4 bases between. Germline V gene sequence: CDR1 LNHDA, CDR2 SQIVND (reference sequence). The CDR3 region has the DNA TGTGCCAGTAGTGAGCTGAACACTGAAGCTTTCTTT. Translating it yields CASSELNTEAFF.

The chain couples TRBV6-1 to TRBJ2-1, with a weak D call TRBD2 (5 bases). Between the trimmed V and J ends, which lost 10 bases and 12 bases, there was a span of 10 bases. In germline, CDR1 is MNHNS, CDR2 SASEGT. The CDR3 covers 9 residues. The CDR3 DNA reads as TGTGCCACCCCCGAGGGGCAGTTCTTC. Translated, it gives CATPEGQFF.

CDR3 sequence reads: CSARDQYSYNEQFF. The CDR3 bases are TGCAGTGCTAGAGATCAGTACAGCTACAATGAGCAGTTCTTC. The chain recombines TRBV20-1 with TRBJ2-1, with D uncertain. The germline V and J ends were trimmed by 0 bases and 3 bases, with 9 bases remaining between them. The germline V gene encodes CDR1 DFQATT and CDR2 SNEGSKA (reference sequence). CDR3 length equals 14 residues.

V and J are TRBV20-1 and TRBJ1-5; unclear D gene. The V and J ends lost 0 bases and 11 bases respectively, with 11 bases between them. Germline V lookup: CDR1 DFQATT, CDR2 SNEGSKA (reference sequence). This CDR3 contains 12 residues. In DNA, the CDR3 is TGCAGTGCTAGAGATTCCCAAAGCGCCCAGCATTTT. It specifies CSARDSQSAQHF.

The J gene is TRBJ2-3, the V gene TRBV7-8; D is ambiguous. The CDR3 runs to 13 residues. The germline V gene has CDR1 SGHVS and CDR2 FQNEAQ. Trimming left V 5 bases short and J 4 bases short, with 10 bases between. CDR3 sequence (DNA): TGTGCCAGCAGCGTATTGGGCCCAGATACGCAGTATTTT. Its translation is CASSVLGPDTQYF.

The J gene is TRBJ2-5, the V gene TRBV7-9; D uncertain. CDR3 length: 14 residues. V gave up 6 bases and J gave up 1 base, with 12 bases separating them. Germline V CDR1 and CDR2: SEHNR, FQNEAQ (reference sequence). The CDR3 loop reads CASRPRTAQETQYF. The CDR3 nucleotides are TGTGCCAGCAGACCGAGGACGGCCCAAGAGACCCAGTACTTC. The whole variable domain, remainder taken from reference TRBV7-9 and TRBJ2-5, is DTGVSQNPRHKITKRGQNVTFRCDPISEHNRLYWYRQTLGQGPEFLTYFQNEAQLEKSRLLSDRFSAERPKGSFSTLEIQRTEQGDSAMYLCASRPRTAQETQYFGPGTRLLVL.

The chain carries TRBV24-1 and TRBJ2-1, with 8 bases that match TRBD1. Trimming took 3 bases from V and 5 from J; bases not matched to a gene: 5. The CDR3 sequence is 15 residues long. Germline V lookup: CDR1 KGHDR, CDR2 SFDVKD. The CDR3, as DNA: TGTGCCACCAGTGATCCCGGGACAGGAGACAATGAGCAGTTCTTC. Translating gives CATSDPGTGDNEQFF.

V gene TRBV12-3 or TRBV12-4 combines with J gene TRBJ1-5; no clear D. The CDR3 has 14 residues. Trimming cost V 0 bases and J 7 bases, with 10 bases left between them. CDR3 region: CASSLADIGQPQHF. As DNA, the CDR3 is TGTGCCAGCAGTTTAGCTGACATTGGGCAGCCCCAGCATTTT.

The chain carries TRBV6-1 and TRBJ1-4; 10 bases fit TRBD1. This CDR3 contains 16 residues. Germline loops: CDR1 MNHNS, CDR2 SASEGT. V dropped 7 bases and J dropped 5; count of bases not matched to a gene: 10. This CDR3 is CASTRQGALGNEKLFF. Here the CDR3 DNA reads TGTGCCAGCACGAGACAGGGGGCGCTTGGGAATGAAAAACTGTTTTTT.

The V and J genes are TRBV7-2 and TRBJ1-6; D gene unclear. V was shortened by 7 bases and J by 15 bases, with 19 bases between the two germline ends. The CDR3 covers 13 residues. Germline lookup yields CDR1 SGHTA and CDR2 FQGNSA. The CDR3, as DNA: TGTGCCAGCACCCCCGGCAGTGGTCTTAACCTCCACTTT. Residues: CASTPGSGLNLHF.